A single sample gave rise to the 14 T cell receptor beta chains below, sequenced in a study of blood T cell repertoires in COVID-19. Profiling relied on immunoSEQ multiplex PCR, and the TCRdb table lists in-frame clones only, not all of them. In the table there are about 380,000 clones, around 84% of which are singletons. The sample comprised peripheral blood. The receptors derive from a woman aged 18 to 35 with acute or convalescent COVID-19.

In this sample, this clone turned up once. The CDR3 coding sequence is TGCGCCAGCAGCTTGGGATACGGGGTCCCCGGGGAGCTGTTTTTT. It encodes CASSLGYGVPGELFF. The V and J genes are TRBV5-1 and TRBJ2-2; TRBD2 might be the D (5 bases). Between the trimmed V and J ends, which lost 0 bases and 6 bases, there was a span of 12 bases. The CDR3 totals 15 residues. Per germline, CDR1 SGHRS and CDR2 YFSETQ.

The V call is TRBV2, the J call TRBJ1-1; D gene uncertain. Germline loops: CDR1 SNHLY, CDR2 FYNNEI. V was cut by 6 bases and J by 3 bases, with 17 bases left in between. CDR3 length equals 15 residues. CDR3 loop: CASRPQRARDTEAFF. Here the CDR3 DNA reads TGTGCCAGCAGACCTCAAAGGGCGCGGGACACTGAAGCTTTCTTT. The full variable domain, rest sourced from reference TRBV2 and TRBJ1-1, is EPEVTQTPSHQVTQMGQEVILRCVPISNHLYFYWYRQILGQKVEFLVSFYNNEISEKSEIFDDQFSVERPDGSNFTLKIRSTKLEDSAMYFCASRPQRARDTEAFFGQGTRLTVV.

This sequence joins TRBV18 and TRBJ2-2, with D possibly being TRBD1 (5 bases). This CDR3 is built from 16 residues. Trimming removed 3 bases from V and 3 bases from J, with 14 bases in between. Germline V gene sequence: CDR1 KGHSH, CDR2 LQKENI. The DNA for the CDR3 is TGTGCCAGCTCACCGACTCTGGGGCAGGACACCGGGGAGCTGTTTTTT. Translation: CASSPTLGQDTGELFF.

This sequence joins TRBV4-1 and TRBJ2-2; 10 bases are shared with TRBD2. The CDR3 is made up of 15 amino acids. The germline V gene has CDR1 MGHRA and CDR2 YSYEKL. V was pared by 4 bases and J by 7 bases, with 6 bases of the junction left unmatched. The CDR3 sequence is CASSPSGGESGELFF. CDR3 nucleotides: TGCGCCAGCAGCCCTAGCGGGGGAGAAAGCGGGGAGCTGTTTTTT.

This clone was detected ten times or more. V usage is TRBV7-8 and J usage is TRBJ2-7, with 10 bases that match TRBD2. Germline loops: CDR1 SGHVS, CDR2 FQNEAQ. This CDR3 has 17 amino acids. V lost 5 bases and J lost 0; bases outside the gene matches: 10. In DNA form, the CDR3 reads TGTGCCAGCAGCGCCTACTCTACTAGCGGGACCTCCTACGAGCAGTACTTC. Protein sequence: CASSAYSTSGTSYEQYF. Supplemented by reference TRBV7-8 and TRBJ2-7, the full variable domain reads GAGVSQSPRYKVAKRGQDVALRCDPISGHVSLFWYQQALGQGPEFLTYFQNEAQLDKSGLPSDRFFAERPEGSVSTLKIQRTQQEDSAVYLCASSAYSTSGTSYEQYFGPGTRLTVT.

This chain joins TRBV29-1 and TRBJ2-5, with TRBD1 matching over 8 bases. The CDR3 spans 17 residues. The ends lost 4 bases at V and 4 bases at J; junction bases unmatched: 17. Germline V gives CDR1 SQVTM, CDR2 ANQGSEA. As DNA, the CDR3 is TGCAGCGTTGGGCAGGCGGGACAGGACGGGCTACGAGAGACCCAGTACTTC. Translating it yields CSVGQAGQDGLRETQYF.

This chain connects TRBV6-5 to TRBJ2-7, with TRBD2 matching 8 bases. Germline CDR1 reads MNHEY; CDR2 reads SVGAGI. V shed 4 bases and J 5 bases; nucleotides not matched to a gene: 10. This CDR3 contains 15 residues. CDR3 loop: CASSSRGLGGDEQYF. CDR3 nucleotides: TGTGCCAGCAGTTCCAGGGGACTAGGTGGGGACGAGCAGTACTTC.

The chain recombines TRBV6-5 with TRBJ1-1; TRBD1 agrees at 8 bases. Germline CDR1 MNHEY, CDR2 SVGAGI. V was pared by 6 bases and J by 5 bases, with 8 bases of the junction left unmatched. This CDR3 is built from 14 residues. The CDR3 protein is CASSPTGVGTEAFF. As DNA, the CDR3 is TGTGCCAGCAGCCCGACAGGGGTCGGGACTGAAGCTTTCTTT.

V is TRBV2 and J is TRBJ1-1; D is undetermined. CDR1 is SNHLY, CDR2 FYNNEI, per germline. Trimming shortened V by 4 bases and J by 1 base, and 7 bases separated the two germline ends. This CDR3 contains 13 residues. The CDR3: CASSAEQNTEAFF. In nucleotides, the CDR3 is TGTGCCAGCAGTGCAGAACAGAACACTGAAGCTTTCTTT.

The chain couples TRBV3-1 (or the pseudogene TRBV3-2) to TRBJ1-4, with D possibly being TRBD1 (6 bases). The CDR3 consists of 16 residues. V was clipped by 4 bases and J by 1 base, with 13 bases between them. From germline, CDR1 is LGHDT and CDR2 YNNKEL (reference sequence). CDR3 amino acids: CASSLPGHLTNEKLFF. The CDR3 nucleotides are TGTGCCAGCAGCCTTCCGGGACACTTAACTAATGAAAAACTGTTTTTT.

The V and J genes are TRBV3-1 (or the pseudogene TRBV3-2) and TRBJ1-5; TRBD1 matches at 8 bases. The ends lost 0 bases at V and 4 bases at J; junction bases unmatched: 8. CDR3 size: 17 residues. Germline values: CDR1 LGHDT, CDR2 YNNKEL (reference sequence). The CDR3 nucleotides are TGTGCCAGCAGCCAAGACCCGCCCGGGACAGGAAATCAGCCCCAGCATTTT. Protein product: CASSQDPPGTGNQPQHF.

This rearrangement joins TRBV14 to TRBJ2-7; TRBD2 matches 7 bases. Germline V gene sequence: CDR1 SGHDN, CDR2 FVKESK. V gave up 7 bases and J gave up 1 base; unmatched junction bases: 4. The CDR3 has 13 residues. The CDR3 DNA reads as TGTGCCAGCAAGGCTAGCGGTTCCTACGAGCAGTACTTC. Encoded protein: CASKASGSYEQYF. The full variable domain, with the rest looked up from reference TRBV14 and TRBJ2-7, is EAGVTQFPSHSVIEKGQTVTLRCDPISGHDNLYWYRRVMGKEIKFLLHFVKESKQDESGMPNNRFLAERTGGTYSTLKVQPAELEDSGVYFCASKASGSYEQYFGPGTRLTVT.

CDR3 protein: CAPGGLEEKLFF. The CDR3 region has the DNA TGTGCCCCGGGGGGTTTGGAAGAAAAACTGTTTTTT. J is TRBJ1-4 and V is TRBV21-1. TRBV21-1 is recorded as a pseudogene. The CDR3 sequence is 12 residues long.

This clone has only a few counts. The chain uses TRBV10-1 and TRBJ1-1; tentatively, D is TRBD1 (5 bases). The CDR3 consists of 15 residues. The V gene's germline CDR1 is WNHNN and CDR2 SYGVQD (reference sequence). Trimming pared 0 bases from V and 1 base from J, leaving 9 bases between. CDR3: CASSESGAPNTEAFF. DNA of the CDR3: TGCGCCAGCAGTGAGTCTGGGGCGCCGAACACTGAAGCTTTCTTT.